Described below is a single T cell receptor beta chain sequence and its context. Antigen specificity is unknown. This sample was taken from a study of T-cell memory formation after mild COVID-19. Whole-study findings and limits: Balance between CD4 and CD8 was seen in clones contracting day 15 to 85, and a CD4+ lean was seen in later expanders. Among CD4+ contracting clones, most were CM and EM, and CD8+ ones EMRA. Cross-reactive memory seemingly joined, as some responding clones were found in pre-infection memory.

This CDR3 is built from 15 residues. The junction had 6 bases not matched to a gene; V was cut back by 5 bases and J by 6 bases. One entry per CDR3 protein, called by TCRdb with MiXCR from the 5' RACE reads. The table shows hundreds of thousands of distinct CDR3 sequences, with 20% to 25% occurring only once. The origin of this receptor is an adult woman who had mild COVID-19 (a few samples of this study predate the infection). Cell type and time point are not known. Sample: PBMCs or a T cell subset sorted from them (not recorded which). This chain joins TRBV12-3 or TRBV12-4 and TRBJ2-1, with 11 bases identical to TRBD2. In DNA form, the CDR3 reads TGTGCCAGCAGTACCGGTAGCGGGGGGGCCAATGAGCAGTTCTTC. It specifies CASSTGSGGANEQFF.